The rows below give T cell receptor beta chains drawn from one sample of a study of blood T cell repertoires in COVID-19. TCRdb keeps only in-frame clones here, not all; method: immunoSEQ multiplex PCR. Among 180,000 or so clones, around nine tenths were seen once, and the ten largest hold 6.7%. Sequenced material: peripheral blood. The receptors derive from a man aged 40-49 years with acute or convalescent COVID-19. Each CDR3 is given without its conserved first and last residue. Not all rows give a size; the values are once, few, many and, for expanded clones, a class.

CDR3 protein: ASSQDLGRGVFETQY
clone size: NA
V gene: TRBV3-1/TRBV3-2
J gene: TRBJ2-5

CDR3 protein: ASSLDYYGYT
clone size: NA
V gene: TRBV28
J gene: TRBJ1-2

CDR3 protein: ASSLAPAGYTGELF
clone size: NA
V gene: TRBV7-2
J gene: TRBJ2-2

CDR3 protein: ASSEQSPDRVEKLF
clone size: few
V gene: TRBV10-2
J gene: TRBJ1-4

CDR3 protein: ASGLGVLAGGADTQY
clone size: NA
V gene: TRBV12-5
J gene: TRBJ2-3

CDR3 protein: ASSGMSDTEAF
clone size: NA
V gene: TRBV5-4
J gene: TRBJ1-1

CDR3 protein: ASSSAGGGNEQF
clone size: NA
V gene: TRBV6-2/TRBV6-3
J gene: TRBJ2-1

CDR3 protein: ASSYVGQLSYEQY
clone size: once
V gene: TRBV6-6
J gene: TRBJ2-7

CDR3 protein: ASSLSPGLATTGELF
clone size: NA
V gene: TRBV5-1
J gene: TRBJ2-2

CDR3 protein: AIAGANYGYT
clone size: NA
V gene: TRBV10-3
J gene: TRBJ1-2

CDR3 protein: ASSAARGPSNTGELF
clone size: few
V gene: TRBV5-1
J gene: TRBJ2-2

CDR3 protein: ASSPTGSRGYT
clone size: NA
V gene: TRBV6-5
J gene: TRBJ1-2

CDR3 protein: ASSLAGGLGQPQH
clone size: NA
V gene: TRBV5-1
J gene: TRBJ1-5

CDR3 protein: AISESLYLLKETQY
clone size: NA
V gene: TRBV10-3
J gene: TRBJ2-5

CDR3 protein: ASSGQGARNEQF
clone size: NA
V gene: TRBV25-1
J gene: TRBJ2-1

CDR3 protein: ASSLFSRVGGTEAF
clone size: NA
V gene: TRBV11-2
J gene: TRBJ1-1

CDR3 protein: ASSNRDRGEKLF
clone size: NA
V gene: TRBV2
J gene: TRBJ1-4